Presented here are 16 T cell receptor beta chains from one specimen sequenced in a study of long-term antiretroviral therapy in people with HIV. It was version v3.0 of the immunoSEQ assay that was run at survey level. TCRdb's copy holds only in-frame clones and misses some; the assay was immunoSEQ multiplex PCR. The repertoire holds 15,000 to 20,000 clones, with approximately 90% as singletons. The material sequenced was unsorted PBMCs, taken 0.7 years before starting antiretroviral therapy. All receptors come from a man in his forties or fifties with HIV.

The chain is built from TRBV7-2 and TRBJ2-5; 8 bases are shared with TRBD2. V lost 6 bases, J lost 4 bases, and 7 bases stayed unmatched. This CDR3 region has 14 residues. The germline V gene has CDR1 SGHTA and CDR2 FQGNSA. CDR3 nucleotides: TGTGCCAGCAGTGCAGTAGCGGGGCGAGAGACCCAGTACTTC. This encodes CASSAVAGRETQYF. The full variable domain, with the rest looked up from reference TRBV7-2 and TRBJ2-5, is GAGVSQSPSNKVTEKGKDVELRCDPISGHTALYWYRQSLGQGLEFLIYFQGNSAPDKSGLPSDRFSAERTGGSVSTLTIQRTQQEDSAVYLCASSAVAGRETQYFGPGTRLLVL.

The chain carries TRBV7-9 and TRBJ1-4, with D possibly matching TRBD1 (6 bases). The germline V gene has CDR1 SEHNR and CDR2 FQNEAQ (reference sequence). Trimming took off 5 bases at V and 4 bases at J, with 11 bases between the two ends. The CDR3 covers 14 residues. CDR3 coding DNA: TGTGCCAGCAGCGTGACAGGACTTAATGAAAAACTGTTTTTT. This encodes CASSVTGLNEKLFF.

The V call is TRBV6-1, the J call TRBJ2-2; D uncertain. From germline, CDR1 is MNHNS and CDR2 SASEGT. Trimming took off 11 bases at V and 1 base at J, with 14 bases between the two ends. This CDR3 region has 14 residues. CDR3 bases: TGTGCCTCTCAGTCGTTGGAGAACACCGGGGAGCTGTTTTTT. Its protein product is CASQSLENTGELFF.

This clone was seen just once. This chain joins TRBV28 and TRBJ1-1; no clear D. The CDR3 covers 15 residues. Trimming pared 8 bases from V and 0 bases from J, leaving 16 bases between. Looked up from germline, CDR1 is MDHEN and CDR2 is SYDVKM. The CDR3 loop reads CASVPYWSMNTEAFF. Written as DNA, the CDR3 is TGTGCCAGCGTCCCTTACTGGAGCATGAACACTGAAGCTTTCTTT.

The J gene is TRBJ2-7, the V gene TRBV5-1; D may be TRBD2 (6 bases). The CDR3 covers 14 residues. In germline, CDR1 is SGHRS, CDR2 YFSETQ. Trimming shortened V by 4 bases and J by 3 bases, and 14 bases separated the two germline ends. The CDR3 here is CASSPGHSGYEQYF. The CDR3 bases are TGCGCCAGCAGCCCGGGTCATAGCGGCTACGAGCAGTACTTC.

V and J are TRBV15 and TRBJ2-7; D unresolved. V lost 4 bases, J lost 3 bases, and 16 bases lay in between. CDR3 length: 15 amino acids. The V gene's germline CDR1 is LNHNV and CDR2 YYDKDF (reference sequence). DNA for the CDR3: TGTGCCACCAGCAATGGACGGACCCTGGGCTACGAGCAGTACTTC. Residues: CATSNGRTLGYEQYF.

This sequence joins TRBV18 and TRBJ2-3; maybe TRBD1 (6 bases). Trimming removed 0 bases from V and 0 bases from J, with 10 bases in between. In germline, CDR1 is KGHSH, CDR2 LQKENI. This CDR3 contains 16 residues. The CDR3 nucleotides read TGTGCCAGCTCACCACCGAACAGGGCTAGCACAGATACGCAGTATTTT. Protein sequence: CASSPPNRASTDTQYF.

The CDR3 DNA sequence: TGTGCCAGCAGATGGGACCGGAAGCTAGATACGCAGTATTTT. Translated: CASRWDRKLDTQYF. The chain uses TRBV27 and TRBJ2-3; possibly TRBD1 or TRBD2 for D (5 bases each). The CDR3 covers 14 residues. V gave up 6 bases and J gave up 5 bases, with 15 bases separating them. CDR1 is MNHEY and CDR2 is SMNVEV in the germline V gene (reference sequence).

The chain carries TRBV7-7 and TRBJ2-2; a weak D match, TRBD2 (5 bases). V lost 5 bases and J 2 bases, leaving 6 bases between the germline ends. CDR1 is SSHAT and CDR2 is FNYEAQ in the germline V gene (reference sequence). The CDR3 has 13 amino acids. CDR3 region: CASSRENTGELFF. The DNA for the CDR3 is TGTGCCAGCAGCCGGGAAAACACCGGGGAGCTGTTTTTT.

The chain uses TRBV10-2 and TRBJ2-2, with D possibly TRBD2 on 6 matching bases. Germline CDR1 reads WSHSY; CDR2 reads SAAADI. Trimming cost V 4 bases and J 4 bases, with 10 bases left between them. The CDR3 sequence is 14 residues long. The CDR3 loop reads CASSGRDSTGELFF. Here the CDR3 DNA reads TGCGCCAGCAGTGGAAGGGACTCCACCGGGGAGCTGTTTTTT.

The rearrangement uses TRBV5-1 and TRBJ2-3, with D possibly matching TRBD2 (7 bases). The germline V gene has CDR1 SGHRS and CDR2 YFSETQ. Trimming removed 4 bases from V and 2 bases from J, with 14 bases in between. CDR3 length equals 15 residues. As DNA, the CDR3 is TGCGCCAGCAGCGACCCGGGGGGCTCCACAGATACGCAGTATTTT. Protein sequence: CASSDPGGSTDTQYF.

CDR3 nucleotides: TGTGCCAGCAGCTTACTCGGGGGATCTGGAGAGACCCAGTACTTC. Its translation is CASSLLGGSGETQYF. The genes are TRBV7-2 and TRBJ2-5; D perhaps matches TRBD2 (6 bases). The germline gives CDR1 SGHTA, CDR2 FQGNSA. This CDR3 comprises 15 residues. V was trimmed by 2 bases and J by 4 bases, leaving 14 bases between them.

The rearrangement links TRBV7-2 to TRBJ2-7; TRBD2 agrees at 11 bases. The CDR3 contains 16 residues. Germline V gene data show CDR1 as SGHTA and CDR2 as FQGNSA. Unmatched junction bases numbered 7, after V lost 5 bases and J lost 1 base. The CDR3 DNA reads as TGTGCCAGCAGCCCGAGCCTAGCGGGGGGTTCCTACGAGCAGTACTTC. Translated, it gives CASSPSLAGGSYEQYF.

The sample holds one count of this clone. The gene calls are TRBV5-1 and TRBJ2-7; TRBD2 aligns across 9 bases. Germline CDR1 and CDR2: SGHRS and YFSETQ. V was clipped by 4 bases and J by 0 bases; unmatched bases: 2. The CDR3 spans 14 residues. In nucleotides, the CDR3 is TGCGCCAGCAGCATTAGCGGGGGCTCCTACGAGCAGTACTTC. Its protein product is CASSISGGSYEQYF.

This chain uses TRBV6-5 with TRBJ1-1; D not certain. Germline V gene lookup returns CDR1 MNHEY and CDR2 SVGAGI. The CDR3 is 13 amino acids. Deletions cut 2 bases from V and 1 base from J, with 5 bases between. Here the CDR3 reads CASSYIRNTEAFF. DNA for the CDR3: TGTGCCAGCAGTTACATCAGGAACACTGAAGCTTTCTTT.

The chain joins TRBV7-3 to TRBJ2-3; 12 nucleotides line up with TRBD2. CDR1 is SGHTA, CDR2 FQGTGA, per germline. CDR3 size: 15 residues. V trimming: 5 bases; J trimming: 6 bases; junction bases outside the gene matches: 6. This chain's CDR3 is CASSARLAGADTQYF. In DNA, the CDR3 is TGTGCCAGCAGCGCAAGACTAGCGGGAGCGGATACGCAGTATTTT.